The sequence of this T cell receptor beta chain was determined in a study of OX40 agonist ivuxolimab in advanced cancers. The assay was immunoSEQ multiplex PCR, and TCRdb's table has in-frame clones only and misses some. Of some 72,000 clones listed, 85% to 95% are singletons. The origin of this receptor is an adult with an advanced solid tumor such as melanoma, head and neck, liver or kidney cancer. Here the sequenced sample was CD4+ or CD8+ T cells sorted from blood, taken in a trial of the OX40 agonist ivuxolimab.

The DNA for the CDR3 is TGTGCCAGCCTGACCCGACAGGGATCAGAGGCTTTCTTT. Protein: CASLTRQGSEAFF. V and J are TRBV6-1 and TRBJ1-1; 7 bases are shared with TRBD1. The germline CDR1 and CDR2 sequences are MNHNS and SASEGT. Trimming cost V 8 bases and J 11 bases; bases outside gene matches: 14. This CDR3 is 13 amino acids long.